This TCR beta chain was retrieved from a study of blood T cell repertoires in COVID-19 (dated by TCRdb to between 2020 and 2021). As for the study more broadly: Collaborator samples came from the United States, Italy and Spain and covered acute and convalescent phases of COVID-19. Sample metadata almost always included a de-identified subject ID, COVID-19 status, age in years and sex. The samples were drawn from two sources: the first 160 participants of the ongoing ImmuneRACE study, and 1,000 to 1,500 subjects contributed by 6 global collaborators. The repertoires were released in a freely available public database intended as a resource for research on the immune response to SARS-CoV-2. The dataset comprised deeply sampled blood TCRbeta repertoires from subjects exposed to, actively infected with, or recovered from COVID-19. HLA class I and class II types, where available, came from metadata supplied by the sample provider rather than from assay-based typing. The prospective study material was composed of cDNA or gDNA derived from T cells, B-cell-depleted T cells, or PBMCs.

The immunoSEQ Assay, a bias-controlled multiplex PCR, was used to amplify TCRbeta CDR3 regions from genomic DNA. The original methods were these. Within the assay, amplification of reference gene primers was used to estimate how many nucleated cells each sample contained. To quantify the absolute abundance of each unique TCRbeta CDR3 rearrangement, sequence reads were collapsed and filtered. Productive Simpson clonality was computed per sample as the square root of Simpson's diversity index over productive rearrangements. TCRdb holds this immuneACCESS table with in-frame rearrangements only. Some clones are missing; in checked studies, unresolved V genes explain under half, and the rest has no known cause. V and J calls and clone size are those listed in that table; D and trimming were worked out from the DNA. The sample profile shows just under 80,000 clones; approximately 80% of them were found once. The leading ten clones occupy under 5.5% of the sample.

The germline V gene yields SGHRS for CDR1 and YFSETQ for CDR2. Reading from cysteine to phenylalanine, the CDR3 counts 15 amino acids. The kept DNA is CDR3 alone, 45 bases in frame from the first base. Relative to germline, V is 4 bases shorter and J is 5 bases shorter, with 18 bases between their ends. Each collaborating institution followed its own protocols to collect whole blood in K2EDTA tubes. For TCRbeta analysis, collaborators shipped samples in one of three forms: frozen whole blood, isolated PBMCs, or DNA extracted from either of those sample types. With respect to this clone: It lacks a known antigen. No base-level quality is on record; no much larger clone is a single base apart.

On the study overall, not on this receptor specifically: How much clinical and demographic metadata was included differed by source and by participant, and the metadata was provided uncurated.

The receptor chain draws on TRBV5-1 and TRBJ1-1; no D gene can be assigned with confidence. The TCR comes from a woman in her 70s with acute or convalescent COVID-19. Sequencing was carried out using peripheral blood. The CDR3 region: CASSPISASGTEAFF. DNA sequence: TGCGCCAGCAGCCCAATTTCGGCCAGCGGGACTGAAGCTTTCTTT.